The present T cell receptor beta chain was sequenced within a study of read filtering for tumor transcriptome and immune sequencing. There are a few counts of this clonotype. Molecular barcoded adaptors covering alpha/delta and beta/gamma chains were used on around 400 ng RNA. In TCRdb, the reads were re-called with MiXCR into one record per CDR3 protein. The sample contains roughly 130,000 distinct CDR3 sequences, roughly 13% of which appear only once. The CDR3 spans 17 residues. From germline, CDR1 is DFQATT and CDR2 SNEGSKA (reference sequence). Trimming removed 0 bases from V and 0 bases from J, with 18 bases in between.

The gene calls are TRBV20-1 and TRBJ2-7, with TRBD2 as a possible D gene (6 bases). The sequenced sample consisted of a population of CD138-negative cells sorted from bone marrow. This clonotype was obtained from a donor aged 40 or over with multiple myeloma. The CDR3 is CSARDYHRWDSSYEQYF. For the CDR3, the DNA is TGCAGTGCTAGAGACTACCACCGATGGGACTCCTCCTACGAGCAGTACTTC.